What follows are 8 T cell receptor beta chains derived from one specimen sequenced in a study of Ad26.COV2.S vaccination and SARS-CoV-2 variants. Treatment: some 20 received Ad26.COV2.S at low or high dose, single or two shots; about 5 received placebo; per-sample allocation not given. Material that was analyzed had been drawn on day 63 after the first vaccine or placebo injection. Assay: immunoSEQ multiplex PCR; the TCRdb copy retains only in-frame clones and omits some. Altogether over 400,000 clones are present, roughly 89% being singletons, with the ten largest covering 2% to 3%. The sample in question was peripheral blood, obtained in a trial of Ad26.COV2.S vaccine versus placebo. The receptor source for this set is a person aged 18-65 years who received the Ad26.COV2.S COVID-19 vaccine or a placebo.

This chain uses TRBV3-1 (or the pseudogene TRBV3-2) with TRBJ1-1; 8 bases line up with TRBD1. CDR1 is LGHDT, CDR2 YNNKEL, per germline (reference sequence). CDR3 length equals 12 residues. Unmatched junction bases numbered 6, after V lost 4 bases and J lost 11 bases. The CDR3 spells CASSLEGQEAFF. The CDR3 DNA sequence: TGTGCCAGCAGCCTGGAGGGACAGGAGGCTTTCTTT.

V is TRBV4-1 and J is TRBJ2-3, with D possibly called TRBD1 or TRBD2 (5 bases each). CDR1 and CDR2 (germline): MGHRA, YSYEKL. V lost 3 bases to trimming and J lost 5 bases, with 27 bases between them. The CDR3 length is 19 residues. CDR3 sequence (DNA): TGCGCCAGCAGCCATCGCATTGGGGGTAGGGGTCCGGGTCGAGATACGCAGTATTTT. It codes for CASSHRIGGRGPGRDTQYF.

This clone was picked up a small number of times. The J gene is TRBJ1-2, the V gene TRBV13; 8 positions agree with TRBD1. Trimming at V came to 5 bases and at J to 4 bases, leaving 12 bases not matched to a gene. CDR3 size: 16 residues. CDR1 is PRHDT and CDR2 is FYEKMQ in the germline V gene (reference sequence). The chain's CDR3 is CASSTKGRGRSYGYTF. The CDR3, as DNA: TGTGCCAGCAGCACAAAGGGCAGGGGGCGCTCCTATGGCTACACCTTC.

This rearrangement joins TRBV28 to TRBJ2-7, with D possibly TRBD1 on 5 matching bases. The ends were cut back, 3 bases at V and 0 bases at J, with 21 bases in the middle. This CDR3 is built from 18 residues. Germline CDR1 reads MDHEN; CDR2 reads SYDVKM. CDR3 nucleotide sequence: TGTGCCAGCAGTTTTCGAAGGGGTTGGTCCTCGAGCTCCTACGAGCAGTACTTC. Translation: CASSFRRGWSSSSYEQYF.

The chain couples TRBV19 to TRBJ2-3; weak D call: TRBD2 (6 bases). CDR3 length equals 15 residues. The germline V gene has CDR1 LNHDA and CDR2 SQIVND (reference sequence). V lost 3 bases and J lost 4, with 14 bases in between. The CDR3 bases are TGTGCCAGTAGTATTCAGCAGGGAGGTTCAGATACGCAGTATTTT. This codes for CASSIQQGGSDTQYF.

The J gene is TRBJ2-2, the V gene TRBV5-1; D could derive from TRBD1 or TRBD2 (5 bases each). The ends were cut back, 1 base at V and 2 bases at J, with 12 bases in the middle. The CDR3 is made up of 16 amino acids. CDR1 is SGHRS and CDR2 is YFSETQ in the germline V gene. CDR3 bases: TGCGCCAGCAGCTTGCAGGACACTAGAAACACCGGGGAGCTGTTTTTT. The encoded protein is CASSLQDTRNTGELFF.

V and J are TRBV7-2 and TRBJ1-2; 12 bases match TRBD1. The CDR3 has 17 residues. Germline CDR1 is SGHTA and CDR2 is FQGNSA. V gave up 2 bases and J gave up 8 bases; unmatched junction bases: 12. The CDR3 DNA is TGTGCCAGCAGCTTAACATTTTCGGGACAGGGGGCCGGGGGCTACACCTTC. Protein product: CASSLTFSGQGAGGYTF.

The chain couples TRBV10-3 to TRBJ2-7, with a weak D call TRBD1 (7 bases). The CDR3 has 13 residues. V was pared by 3 bases and J by 7 bases, with 13 bases between. CDR1 is ENHRY and CDR2 is SYGVKD in the germline V gene. The CDR3 bases are TGTGCCATCAGTGACGGACAGGCGGGGGAGCAGTACGTC. Translation gives CAISDGQAGEQYV.